Sequencing of this T cell receptor beta chain was carried out in a study of cytomegalovirus exposure and HLA in healthy donors. With 60 Vbeta and 13 Jbeta primers, the PCR was carried out. Method: immunoSEQ multiplex PCR; TCRdb's copy keeps in-frame clones and lacks some. The profile shows under 150,000 clones, around four fifths of them singletons. The CDR3 spans 14 residues. CDR1 and CDR2 (germline): MGHRA, YSYEKL. V gave up 0 bases and J gave up 1 base, with 7 bases separating them. This receptor was taken from a woman aged 40 to 50 in good health and CMV-seronegative. The sequenced sample was PBMCs. This rearrangement joins TRBV4-1 to TRBJ2-7; no clear D. The CDR3 protein is CASSQEGSSYEQYF. CDR3 nucleotide sequence: TGCGCCAGCAGCCAAGAGGGCAGTTCCTACGAGCAGTACTTC.